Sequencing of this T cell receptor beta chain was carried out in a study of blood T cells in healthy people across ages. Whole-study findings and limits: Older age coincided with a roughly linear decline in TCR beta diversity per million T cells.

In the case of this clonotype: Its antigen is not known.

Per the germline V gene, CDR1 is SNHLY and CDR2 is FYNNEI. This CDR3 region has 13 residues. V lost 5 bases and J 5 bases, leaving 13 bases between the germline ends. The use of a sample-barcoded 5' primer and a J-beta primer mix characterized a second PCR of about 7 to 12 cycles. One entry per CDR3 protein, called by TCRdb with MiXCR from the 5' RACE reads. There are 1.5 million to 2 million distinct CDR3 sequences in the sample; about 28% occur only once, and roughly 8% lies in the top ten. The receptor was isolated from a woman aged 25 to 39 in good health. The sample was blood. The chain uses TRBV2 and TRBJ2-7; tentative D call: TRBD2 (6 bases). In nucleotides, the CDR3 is TGTGCCAGCAGTCCCAGACCGGGAGACGAGCAGTACTTC. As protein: CASSPRPGDEQYF.